The present TCR beta chain was sequenced within a study of T cells in Graves' hyperthyroidism and ophthalmopathy (dated by TCRdb to the late 2010s). For the wider study: Peripheral blood was collected at initial diagnosis, before any treatment. To identify distinguishing TCR V-J signatures, a discovery cohort of 95 to 100 patients was used, comprising 43 with Graves' ophthalmopathy and approximately 58 with stable Graves' hyperthyroidism. An independent validation cohort of fewer than 20 hyperthyroidism patients and about 15 patients who later progressed to ophthalmopathy tested prospective prediction of ophthalmopathy. For training and testing, the 100 patients in the discovery cohort were randomly divided in a 7:3 ratio. In roughly six Graves' hyperthyroidism patients, the study also compared T-cell repertoires from thyroid tissue with T-cell repertoires from blood. After sampling, hyperthyroidism patients received methimazole starting at 30 mg daily, and ophthalmopathy patients received high-dose intravenous methylprednisolone. According to the paper, TCR Vbeta CDR3 sequencing was carried out on roughly 130 peripheral blood samples, which came from 40 to 45 ophthalmopathy, under 85 hyperthyroidism and about 17 progressor patients.

With respect to this clonotype: This clone's antigen is unknown. No much larger clone is present one base from it, and per-base qualities are unavailable.

A patient counted as having stable Graves' hyperthyroidism if no progression to ophthalmopathy occurred over 18 months of follow-up. Hyperthyroidism patients were newly diagnosed, with disease duration under 2 months, and aged 18 to 65 years. Exclusion was applied to patients with uncontrolled infections, other autoimmune diseases, pregnancy or lactation. Clinical symptoms, serum thyroxine and TRAb, thyroid ultrasound, and orbital computed tomography formed the basis for the diagnoses. PBMCs were separated from under 12 ml of fresh peripheral blood using Ficoll-Paque density gradient centrifugation. Trizol reagent was used to extract total RNA, and RNA quality was then checked on an Agilent 2100 Bioanalyzer. The full study reports these points: No statistical method was used to set the sample size in advance, and investigators knew the group allocation. In cross-validation, a model built on a 13 V-J signature told ophthalmopathy apart from stable hyperthyroidism with approximately 90% sensitivity and 81% to 82% specificity, and in testing the same model reached 80%/75%. Most expanded thyroid clonotypes (frequency above 0.001) were also detected in blood, a finding suggesting that blood repertoires may reflect thyroid immune responses. In validation, the model predicted progression to ophthalmopathy with roughly 70% sensitivity and 72% to 85% specificity, a median of about 6 months before onset.

The TCR beta CDR3 regions were amplified from RNA transcripts. For the first round of RT-PCR on the TCR CDR3, the HTBI primer set was used together with the Qiagen OneStep RT-PCR kit. Libraries were constructed in a second round of multiplex PCR, after which size selection and purification were carried out. Paired-end sequencing of the libraries was performed with 100 bp reads on an Illumina HiSeq2000. Per the authors' processing: SOAPnuke was used to process the raw data, removing reads that contained adapters or uncalled bases, had a mean Phred below 15, or lacked an exact match to the constant primer or identifier. COPE v1.2.5 was used to merge high-quality paired reads, and clonotypes were defined as unique nucleotide sequences. Clonotypes were aligned to IMGT TRBV, TRBD and TRBJ reference segments using MiTCR v1.1. Only V-J combinations with frequency above 0.0001, covering 99.2% of repertoires, were analysed. The TCS score was defined as F50 (clonal expansion) divided by E x V (chaos), with BLOSUM62-based TCRdist calculated between CDR3 peptides within each V-J. Welch's t-statistics and random forest reduced 500 to 650 V-J features to 10 to 15, which were used in a naive Bayes classifier (R e1071). The public reads were run again by TCRdb, first through fastp at Q25 and then through MiXCR, and only productive beta chains were kept. Rows with a matching CDR3 protein are joined into one entry that keeps the most common DNA and genes. The V and J calls shown here were made by TCRdb, not taken from the authors' results. Within this sample are around 430,000 distinct CDR3 sequences, with about 15% of them counted one time only. In total, the top ten clones hold less than 35% of the sample.

The TCR sequence derives from a woman in her thirties with Graves' hyperthyroidism. The sequenced sample consisted of blood.

The DNA is TGTGCCAGCAGCTTGTCCCCTGGCGAGCCCTACGAGCAGTACTTC. This yields the protein CASSLSPGEPYEQYF. Here the chain combines TRBV5-4 and TRBJ2-7; no D segment can be confidently identified. V is clipped by 1 base and J by 2 bases, and the sequence between their germline boundaries is 13 bases long. CDR3 length: 15 amino acids, cysteine to phenylalanine. Just the 45-base CDR3 DNA is kept, in frame starting at base 1. CDR1 and CDR2 (SGHNT, YYREEE) derive from the germline V gene (reference sequence).